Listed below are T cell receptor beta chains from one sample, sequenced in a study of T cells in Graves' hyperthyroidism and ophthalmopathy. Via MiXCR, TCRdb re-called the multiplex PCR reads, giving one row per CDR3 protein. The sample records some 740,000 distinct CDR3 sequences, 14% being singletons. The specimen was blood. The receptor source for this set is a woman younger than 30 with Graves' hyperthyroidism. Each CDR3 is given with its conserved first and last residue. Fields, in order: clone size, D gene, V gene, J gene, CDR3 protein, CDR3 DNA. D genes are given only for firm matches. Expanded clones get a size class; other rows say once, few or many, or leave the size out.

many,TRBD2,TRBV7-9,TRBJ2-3,CASSQGLAGGGTDTQYF,TGTGCCAGCAGCCAAGGACTAGCGGGAGGTGGCACAGATACGCAGTATTTT
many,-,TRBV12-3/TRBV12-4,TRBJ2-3,CASSFSEYTDTQYF,TGTGCCAGCAGTTTTTCGGAATACACAGATACGCAGTATTTT
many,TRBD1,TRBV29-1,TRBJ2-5,CSVEDKGAGETQYF,TGCAGCGTTGAAGACAAGGGGGCAGGGGAGACCCAGTACTTC
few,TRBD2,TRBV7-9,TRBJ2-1,CASSSGAGRSYNEQFF,TGTGCCAGCAGCTCGGGAGCGGGAAGGTCCTACAATGAGCAGTTCTTC
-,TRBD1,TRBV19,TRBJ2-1,CASAWTGGNEQFF,TGTGCCAGTGCATGGACAGGGGGCAATGAGCAGTTCTTC
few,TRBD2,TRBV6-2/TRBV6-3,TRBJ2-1,CASSYSLRGKREAWGEQFF,TGTGCCAGCAGTTACTCCCTCCGGGGGAAGCGGGAGGCCTGGGGGGAGCAGTTCTTC
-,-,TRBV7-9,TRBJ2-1,CASSLGGLFFGEQFF,TGTGCCAGCAGCTTAGGGGGCCTCTTTTTTGGTGAGCAGTTCTTC
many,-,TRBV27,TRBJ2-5,CASSPGSRYQETQYF,TGTGCCAGCAGTCCGGGCAGCCGTTACCAAGAGACCCAGTACTTC
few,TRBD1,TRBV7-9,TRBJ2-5,CASSYGTDLYF,TGTGCCAGCAGCTACGGGACAGATCTGTACTTC
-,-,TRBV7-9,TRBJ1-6,CASSLKGDNSPLHF,TGTGCCAGCAGCTTAAAAGGGGATAATTCACCCCTCCACTTT
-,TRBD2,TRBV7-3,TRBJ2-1,CASSRASGMNEQFF,TGTGCCAGCAGCCGGGCTAGCGGGATGAATGAGCAGTTCTTC
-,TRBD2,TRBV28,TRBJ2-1,CASRGAGGPHNEQFF,TGTGCCAGCAGAGGAGCGGGAGGGCCCCACAATGAGCAGTTCTTC
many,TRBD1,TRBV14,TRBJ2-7,CASSHNTGTARFYEQYF,TGTGCCAGCAGCCATAATACCGGGACAGCGAGGTTCTACGAGCAGTACTTC
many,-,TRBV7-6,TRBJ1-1,CASSQTLTATNTEAFF,TGTGCCAGCAGCCAAACCCTGACGGCTACGAACACTGAAGCTTTCTTT
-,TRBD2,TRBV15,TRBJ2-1,CATARGGGYNEQFF,TGTGCCACCGCCCGGGGGGGAGGATACAATGAGCAGTTCTTC
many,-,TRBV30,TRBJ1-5,CAWSGTANQPQHF,TGTGCCTGGAGTGGGACAGCAAATCAGCCCCAGCATTTT
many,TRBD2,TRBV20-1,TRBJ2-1,CSASPLVREGPNEQFF,TGCAGTGCTAGCCCCCTAGTGCGGGAGGGCCCAAATGAGCAGTTCTTC
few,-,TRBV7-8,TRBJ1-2,CASSRRGGSGYTF,TGTGCCAGCAGCCGGAGGGGGGGTTCCGGCTACACCTTC